Given below is one TCR beta chain in context. The trim removed 8 bases at V and 0 bases at J, leaving 18 bases unmatched. The CDR3 spans 17 residues. From germline, CDR1 is SQVTM and CDR2 ANQGSEA. This record belongs to a study of cytomegalovirus exposure and HLA in healthy donors. PCR amplification relied on 60 Vbeta primers (plus 13 Jbeta primers). The data were produced by immunoSEQ multiplex PCR, yet TCRdb's version contains in-frame clones alone and is incomplete. The data contain 250,000 to 350,000 clones, just over 85% of them singletons. The chain joins TRBV29-1 to TRBJ2-5, with TRBD1 matching 7 bases. The sample taken for sequencing was PBMCs. This TCR was sampled from a man aged 35 to 55 in good health and CMV-seropositive. CDR3 sequence (DNA): TGCAGCTTCGAAAAGGCCCCCGAGACAGGGTACCAAGAGACCCAGTACTTC. It codes for CSFEKAPETGYQETQYF.